Sequencing of this T cell receptor beta chain was carried out in a study of T-cell reconstitution after alpha-beta-depleted transplantation in children. Construction of the TCRbeta library involved unique molecular identifiers. TCRdb called the PCR reads again in MiXCR, with one record for every CDR3 protein. The profile covers a few hundred thousand distinct CDR3 sequences, with approximately 10% appearing a single time and 4.5% to 6% taken by the ten largest. The ends lost 3 bases at V and 5 bases at J; junction bases unmatched: 10. The CDR3 spans 16 residues. Per the germline V gene, CDR1 is SEHNR and CDR2 is FQNEAQ (reference sequence).

This specimen was PBMCs from the stem cell graft donor, taken from the stem cell graft. J is TRBJ2-5 and V is TRBV7-9, with 9 bases fitting TRBD2. The TCR originated in a human donor who donated a stem cell graft to a child with acute myeloid leukemia. In DNA, the CDR3 is TGTGCCAGCAGCTTCGTGCTAGCGGGGTCGGGGGAGACCCAGTACTTC. This encodes CASSFVLAGSGETQYF.